This T cell receptor (beta chain) was identified during a study of identical twins. Unique molecular identifiers were present on the cDNA, which also gained a universal primer site by template switching. TCRdb recomputed calls from the 5' RACE reads with MiXCR, one row per CDR3 protein. The sample holds about 340,000 distinct CDR3 sequences; 10% to 15% are singletons and the top ten take 7.2%. V was shortened by 5 bases and J by 3 bases, with 8 bases between the two germline ends. This CDR3 region has 13 residues. Per germline, CDR1 SEHNR and CDR2 FQNEAQ (reference sequence). The same sample was also studied in work on yellow fever vaccine responses in identical twins. That paper adds: The authors reported partly convergent, partly personalized vaccine responses in identical twins.

The V gene is TRBV7-9, the J gene TRBJ2-1; no firm D call. The sequence was obtained from a woman younger than 35 in good health. Sequenced material: CD8+ T cells sorted from blood. CDR3 amino acids: CASSQINYNEQFF. Here the CDR3 DNA reads TGTGCCAGCAGCCAGATCAACTACAATGAGCAGTTCTTC.